Below are 2 T cell receptor beta chains sequenced from a single sample in a study of cytotoxic CD8 clonotypes in ibrutinib-treated CLL. Libraries were prepared by immunoSEQ multiplex PCR; TCRdb keeps only in-frame clonotypes and omits some of them. The table lists nearly 85,000 clones, roughly 83% of them singletons. The material was PBMCs, obtained after 12 months of ibrutinib treatment. Receptors originate from a human donor with chronic lymphocytic leukemia.

The chain links TRBV6-5 to TRBJ2-3, with a tentative D call TRBD1 (6 bases). From germline, CDR1 is MNHEY and CDR2 SVGAGI. The CDR3 extends over 14 amino acids. Between the trimmed V and J ends, which lost 6 bases and 7 bases, there was a span of 17 bases. This CDR3 reads CASRPNLGAYTQYF. The CDR3 DNA sequence: TGTGCCAGCAGACCCAACTTGGGGGCCTATACGCAGTATTTT.

The chain joins TRBV2 to TRBJ2-7, with no clear D. V lost 8 bases and J 3 bases, leaving 14 bases between the germline ends. Germline CDR1 is SNHLY and CDR2 is FYNNEI. This CDR3 comprises 13 residues. DNA for the CDR3: TGTGCCAGCCTCGAAGGACCGGGCTACGAGCAGTACTTC. It yields the protein CASLEGPGYEQYF.